The clone carrying this T cell receptor beta chain was seen more than once but under ten times. The antigen remains unidentified. The sample belongs to a study of T cell repertoires in cytomegalovirus infection. Across the study: Public TCR beta signatures indicated both CMV infection and matching HLA type. General study results and limits: Cumulative public TCR beta family frequency identified CMV carriers with the relevant HLA. In two of eight donors, the top clonotype was HLA-C-restricted CMV-specific.

In TCRdb, the reads were re-called with MiXCR into one record per CDR3 protein. This sample yields about 190,000 distinct CDR3 sequences, of which 8.5% to 10% are seen a single time; about 4.6% belongs to the top ten. Looked up from germline, CDR1 is SNHLY and CDR2 is FYNNEI. The V and J ends lost 3 bases and 13 bases respectively, with 16 bases between them. This CDR3 spans 14 amino acids. The sequence derives from a human donor in good health (CMV status not recorded). Some clones in this sample may be carry-over from other donors' samples. Sequenced material: PBMCs. The rearrangement uses TRBV2 and TRBJ1-6; D not certain. Here the CDR3 reads CASSEEPGINPLHF. CDR3 in DNA: TGTGCCAGCAGTGAGGAGCCCGGAATAAATCCCCTCCACTTT.